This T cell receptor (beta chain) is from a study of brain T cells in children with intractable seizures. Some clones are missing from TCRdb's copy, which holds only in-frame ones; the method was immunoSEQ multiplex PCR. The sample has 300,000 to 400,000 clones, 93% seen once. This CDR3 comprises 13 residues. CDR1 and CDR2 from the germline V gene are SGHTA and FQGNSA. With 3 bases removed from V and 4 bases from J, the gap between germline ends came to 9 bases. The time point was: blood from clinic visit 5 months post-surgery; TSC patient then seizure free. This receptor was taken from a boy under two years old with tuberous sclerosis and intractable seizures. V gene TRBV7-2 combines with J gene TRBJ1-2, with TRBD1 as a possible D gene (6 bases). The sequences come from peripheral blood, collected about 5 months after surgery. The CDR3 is CASSFDRSYGYTF. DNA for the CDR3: TGTGCCAGCAGCTTCGACAGGAGCTATGGCTACACCTTC.